Sequencing of this T cell receptor (beta chain) was carried out in a study of T cells in Graves' hyperthyroidism and ophthalmopathy. Patients affected by ophthalmopathy presented a Clinical Activity Score of at least 3, a NOSPECS grade of at least 4, and disease duration below 3 months. Trimming took 4 bases from V and 2 from J; bases not matched to a gene: 6. Germline V CDR1 and CDR2: SGHTS, YDEGEE. This CDR3 spans 15 amino acids. TCR beta CDR3 sequences were amplified from RNA transcripts. Primed by the HTBI set, a first-round RT-PCR was run on the TCR CDR3. One entry per CDR3 protein, called by TCRdb with MiXCR from the multiplex PCR reads. Of about 400,000 distinct CDR3 sequences listed, over 12% are singletons. In its sample, this clonotype was seen many times.

Source material: blood. The clonotype comes from a man aged 45-65 years with Graves' ophthalmopathy. V usage is TRBV5-8 and J usage is TRBJ1-5; TRBD1 matches 7 bases. DNA of the CDR3: TGTGCCAGCAGCCAACAGGGGTGGGGCAATCAGCCCCAGCATTTT. This codes for CASSQQGWGNQPQHF.